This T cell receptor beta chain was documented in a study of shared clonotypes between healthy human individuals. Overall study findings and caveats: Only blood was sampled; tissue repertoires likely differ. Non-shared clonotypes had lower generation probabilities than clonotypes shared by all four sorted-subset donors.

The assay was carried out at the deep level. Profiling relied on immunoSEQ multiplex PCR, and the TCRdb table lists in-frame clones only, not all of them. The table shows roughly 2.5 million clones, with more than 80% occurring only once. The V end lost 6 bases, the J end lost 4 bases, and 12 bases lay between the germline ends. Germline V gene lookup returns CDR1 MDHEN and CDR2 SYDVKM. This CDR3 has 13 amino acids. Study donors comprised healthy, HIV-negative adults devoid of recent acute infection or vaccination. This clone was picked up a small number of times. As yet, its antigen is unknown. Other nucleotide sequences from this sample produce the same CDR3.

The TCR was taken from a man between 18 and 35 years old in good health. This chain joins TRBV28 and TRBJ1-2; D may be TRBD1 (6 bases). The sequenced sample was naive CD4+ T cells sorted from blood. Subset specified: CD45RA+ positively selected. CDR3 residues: CASRPQGTYGYTF. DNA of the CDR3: TGTGCCAGCAGACCGCAGGGGACCTATGGCTACACCTTC.